Presented here are 32 T cell receptor beta chains from one specimen sequenced in a study of CD8+ T cells in alopecia areata. Treatment specified: oral pan-JAK inhibitor, 5-10 mg twice daily. Sequencing relied on a cDNA template that was reverse transcribed from extracted RNA. Some clones are missing from TCRdb's copy, which holds only in-frame ones; the method was immunoSEQ multiplex PCR. This repertoire shows about 220,000 clones, around three fifths found once; its top ten account for 1.6%. The source material was CD4+ T cells sorted from blood, sampled at week 4, from a patient treated with tofacitinib. The receptor set was obtained from a human donor with alopecia areata.

The chain has TRBV11-2 and TRBJ2-5; possible D gene TRBD2, 6 bases. Germline CDR1 SGHAT, CDR2 FQNNGV. The CDR3 has 15 residues. The V end lost 5 bases, the J end lost 1 base, and 14 bases lay between the germline ends. CDR3: CASSRGTGVQETQYF. CDR3 sequence (DNA): TGTGCCAGCAGCCGAGGTACGGGGGTCCAAGAGACCCAGTACTTC.

The chain is built from TRBV30 and TRBJ1-2, with D unresolved. This CDR3 has 12 amino acids. The germline gives CDR1 GTSNPN, CDR2 SVGIG (reference sequence). Trimming pared 0 bases from V and 5 bases from J, leaving 7 bases between. Here the CDR3 reads CAWSVSAYGYTF. DNA of the CDR3: TGTGCCTGGAGTGTGTCGGCTTATGGCTACACCTTC. Looking up the rest from reference TRBV30 and TRBJ1-2 gives the full variable domain: SQTIHQWPATLVQPVGSPLSLECTVEGTSNPNLYWYRQAAGRGLQLLFYSVGIGQISSEVPQNLSASRPQDRQFILSSKKLLLSDSGFYLCAWSVSAYGYTFGSGTRLTVV.

The chain combines TRBV7-2 with TRBJ2-1, with 10 bases aligning to TRBD2. The CDR3 length is 16 residues. J gave up 7 bases and V 2 bases, and 8 bases lay outside the gene matches. CDR1 SGHTA and CDR2 FQGNSA come from the germline V gene. CDR3 loop: CASSLRGSGGINEQFF. CDR3 DNA: TGTGCCAGCAGCTTAAGGGGTAGCGGGGGGATTAATGAGCAGTTCTTC.

The rearrangement uses TRBV4-1 and TRBJ1-4, with 9 bases lining up with TRBD1. CDR1 is MGHRA, CDR2 YSYEKL, per germline. Germline trimming cut 3 bases from V and 5 bases from J; bases unmatched to any gene: 7. CDR3 length equals 16 residues. CDR3 bases: TGCGCCAGCAGCCACGGTGGACAGGGGCAGAATGAAAAACTGTTTTTT. It encodes CASSHGGQGQNEKLFF.

This chain connects TRBV7-3 to TRBJ2-1, with D tentatively TRBD1 or TRBD2 (5 bases each). V was trimmed by 6 bases and J by 7 bases, leaving 16 bases between them. Looked up from germline, CDR1 is SGHTA and CDR2 is FQGTGA. The CDR3 spans 14 residues. The CDR3 spells CASSSEGPGNEQFF. CDR3 sequence (DNA): TGTGCCAGCAGTTCTGAGGGGCCTGGGAATGAGCAGTTCTTC.

The chain couples TRBV6-6 to TRBJ2-6, with D tentatively TRBD1 or TRBD2 (5 bases each). Germline V gene sequence: CDR1 MNHNY, CDR2 SVGAGI (reference sequence). Trimming took off 8 bases at V and 0 bases at J, with 11 bases between the two ends. This CDR3 region has 15 residues. CDR3 sequence reads: CASGHGGSGANVLTF. The CDR3 DNA is TGTGCCAGCGGACACGGAGGCTCTGGGGCCAACGTCCTGACTTTC.

The chain couples TRBV7-2 to TRBJ2-3, with D hard to call. The CDR3 length is 14 residues. Trimming shortened V by 0 bases and J by 3 bases, and 7 bases separated the two germline ends. CDR1 is SGHTA and CDR2 is FQGNSA in the germline V gene. For the CDR3, the DNA is TGTGCCAGCAGCTTAGCGCACGGGACAGATACGCAGTATTTT. Translated, it gives CASSLAHGTDTQYF.

The chain couples TRBV14 to TRBJ1-5; unclear D gene. CDR1 is SGHDN, CDR2 FVKESK, per germline. The CDR3 extends over 14 amino acids. The V end was cut by 4 bases, the J end by 9 bases, with 16 bases between. In nucleotides, the CDR3 is TGTGCCAGCAGCCGCGATAACAGCGCCGGGCCCCAGCATTTT. Translation gives CASSRDNSAGPQHF.

Only one count was recorded for this clone. This rearrangement joins TRBV30 to TRBJ1-1; tentative D call: TRBD1 (6 bases). This CDR3 has 14 residues. The V end lost 0 bases, the J end lost 5 bases, and 13 bases lay between the germline ends. Germline V gene data show CDR1 as GTSNPN and CDR2 as SVGIG (reference sequence). This chain's CDR3 is CAWSVLTGKTEAFF. CDR3 DNA: TGTGCCTGGAGTGTACTTACAGGGAAGACTGAAGCTTTCTTT. Complete variable domain (other parts from reference TRBV30 and TRBJ1-1): SQTIHQWPATLVQPVGSPLSLECTVEGTSNPNLYWYRQAAGRGLQLLFYSVGIGQISSEVPQNLSASRPQDRQFILSSKKLLLSDSGFYLCAWSVLTGKTEAFFGQGTRLTVV.

The chain recombines TRBV30 with TRBJ1-5, with D uncertain. V lost 1 base and J lost 4, with 5 bases in between. Germline V gives CDR1 GTSNPN, CDR2 SVGIG (reference sequence). The length of the CDR3 is 12 residues. CDR3 region: CAWSEGNQPQHF. The CDR3, as DNA: TGTGCCTGGAGTGAAGGGAATCAGCCCCAGCATTTT.

The chain joins TRBV7-3 to TRBJ2-3; D unclear. Germline V gene data show CDR1 as SGHTA and CDR2 as FQGTGA. The CDR3 length is 13 residues. V lost 0 bases, J lost 6 bases, and 7 bases lay in between. This chain's CDR3 is CASSLTVLDTQYF. CDR3 sequence (DNA): TGTGCCAGCAGCTTAACGGTCTTGGATACGCAGTATTTT.

The CDR3 reads CASSQRNAAGELFF. CDR3 in DNA: TGTGCCAGCAGCCAACGTAACGCGGCCGGGGAGCTGTTTTTT. V and J are TRBV14 and TRBJ2-2; D is uncertain. The V end was cut by 2 bases, the J end by 6 bases, with 10 bases between. CDR1 SGHDN and CDR2 FVKESK come from the germline V gene. This CDR3 is built from 14 residues.

This clone has a handful of counts. The CDR3 spells CASSSLRPLGENIQYF. Written as DNA, the CDR3 is TGTGCCAGCAGCTCGCTCCGGCCCTTAGGGGAAAACATTCAGTACTTC. This rearrangement joins TRBV7-2 to TRBJ2-4, with D possibly being TRBD1 (5 bases). V lost 4 bases to trimming and J lost 5 bases, with 18 bases between them. The germline V gene encodes CDR1 SGHTA and CDR2 FQGNSA. CDR3 length: 16 residues.

The J gene is TRBJ2-1, the V gene TRBV5-6, with unresolved D. The CDR3 runs to 12 residues. Germline CDR1 is SGHDT and CDR2 is YYEEEE. Trimming shortened V by 2 bases and J by 0 bases, and 0 bases separated the two germline ends. CDR3 coding DNA: TGTGCCAGCAGCTTCTCCTACAATGAGCAGTTCTTC. Its protein is CASSFSYNEQFF.

This clone has more than one count but fewer than ten. This chain uses TRBV28 with TRBJ2-3; D unresolved. The V and J ends lost 7 bases and 12 bases respectively, with 17 bases between them. Germline CDR1 MDHEN, CDR2 SYDVKM. The CDR3 consists of 12 residues. CDR3 sequence: CASKDLSRAQYF. The CDR3 DNA is TGTGCCAGCAAAGACCTTAGCCGGGCTCAGTATTTT.

The V call is TRBV20-1, the J call TRBJ1-2, with D perhaps TRBD1 (5 bases). CDR3 length: 11 amino acids. Trimming stripped 3 bases from V and 14 bases from J, with 16 bases between. Germline assignment: CDR1 DFQATT and CDR2 SNEGSKA (reference sequence). As DNA, the CDR3 is TGCAGTGCTAGCTCCGGGGCCCCTTTTACCTTC. Amino acids: CSASSGAPFTF.

This chain uses TRBV5-1 with TRBJ2-5, with D tentatively TRBD1 (6 bases). V lost 4 bases to trimming and J lost 5 bases, with 15 bases between them. The germline V gene encodes CDR1 SGHRS and CDR2 YFSETQ. There are 14 residues in the CDR3. The CDR3 DNA reads as TGCGCCAGCAGCCCCCGGACAGACGGGGAGACCCAGTACTTC. Translating it yields CASSPRTDGETQYF.

The chain recombines TRBV14 with TRBJ2-3; D gene unclear. V gave up 0 bases and J gave up 8 bases, with 9 bases separating them. There are 13 residues in the CDR3. From germline, CDR1 is SGHDN and CDR2 FVKESK. The CDR3 protein is CASSQETLGTQYF. CDR3 in DNA: TGTGCCAGCAGCCAAGAGACCTTGGGTACGCAGTATTTT.

The chain links TRBV27 to TRBJ2-5, with D unclear. CDR1 is MNHEY and CDR2 is SMNVEV in the germline V gene (reference sequence). V was trimmed by 3 bases and J by 0 bases, leaving 5 bases between them. The CDR3 consists of 13 residues. The CDR3 loop reads CASSFAYQETQYF. CDR3 DNA sequence: TGTGCCAGCAGTTTCGCGTACCAAGAGACCCAGTACTTC.

This clone turned up a few times. The chain is built from TRBV6-5 and TRBJ2-7, with TRBD1 as a possible D gene (5 bases). The germline V gene has CDR1 MNHEY and CDR2 SVGAGI. Between the trimmed V and J ends, which lost 6 bases and 2 bases, there was a span of 8 bases. The CDR3 sequence is 12 residues long. The CDR3 here is CASSQTAYEQYF. CDR3 nucleotide sequence: TGTGCCAGCAGCCAGACAGCCTACGAGCAGTACTTC.

This clone is labeled medium-sized. This chain connects TRBV4-3 to TRBJ2-2; TRBD2 might be the D (5 bases). Between the trimmed V and J ends, which lost 2 bases and 11 bases, there was a span of 12 bases. Germline CDR1 reads LGHNA; CDR2 reads YSLEER. CDR3 length: 13 amino acids. The CDR3 protein is CASSQLAYSELFF. In DNA form, the CDR3 reads TGCGCCAGCAGCCAACTAGCCTACTCTGAGCTGTTTTTT.

The DNA for the CDR3 is TGTGCCAGCAGCCAAGTGGAGACCCAGTACTTC. Translated, it gives CASSQVETQYF. This rearrangement joins TRBV11-1 to TRBJ2-5, with D unresolved. The CDR3 loop spans 11 amino acids. With 5 bases removed from V and 5 bases from J, the gap between germline ends came to 6 bases. Germline-derived CDR1 and CDR2 are SGHAT and FQDESV (reference sequence).

The chain links TRBV6-6 to TRBJ1-1, with 9 bases matching TRBD1. The CDR3 is 12 amino acids. CDR1 is MNHNY and CDR2 is SVGAGI in the germline V gene (reference sequence). The V and J ends lost 5 bases and 11 bases, in that order; junction bases with no gene match: 6. The CDR3 loop is CASSPDRGWAFF. Here the CDR3 DNA reads TGTGCCAGCAGTCCGGACAGGGGATGGGCTTTCTTT.

The rearrangement uses TRBV18 and TRBJ2-7, with a tentative D call TRBD2 (6 bases). The V gene lost 2 bases and the J gene lost 2 bases, with 7 bases spanning the gap. The CDR3 runs to 13 residues. Germline loops: CDR1 KGHSH, CDR2 LQKENI. Written as DNA, the CDR3 is TGTGCCAGCTCACCAGGCGGGACCTACGAGCAGTACTTC. It translates to CASSPGGTYEQYF.

The rearrangement joins TRBV27 to TRBJ1-1; D uncertain. Trimming shortened V by 2 bases and J by 6 bases, and 10 bases separated the two germline ends. There are 13 residues in the CDR3. Germline CDR1 MNHEY, CDR2 SMNVEV (reference sequence). The CDR3 loop is CASSLSFSSEAFF. CDR3 coding DNA: TGTGCCAGCAGTTTAAGTTTTTCTTCTGAAGCTTTCTTT.

This clone was observed a few times. The chain links TRBV18 to TRBJ2-3; D gene uncertain. The CDR3 has 14 amino acids. Between the trimmed V and J ends, which lost 0 bases and 2 bases, there was a span of 6 bases. Germline V gene data show CDR1 as KGHSH and CDR2 as LQKENI. The CDR3 sequence is CASSPPDITDTQYF. CDR3 sequence (DNA): TGTGCCAGCTCACCACCAGATATCACAGATACGCAGTATTTT.

This clone was picked up one time. Without the conserved terminal phenylalanine or tryptophan, this CDR3 likely stems from a read error. It is unclear where the CDR3 begins or ends on the DNA, so no DNA is shown, and the CDR3 is as TCRdb lists it. The chain joins TRBV29-1 to TRBJ2-7; TRBD2 is the table's D call, not checked against the DNA. CDR1 is SQVTM and CDR2 is ANQGSEA in the germline V gene. The CDR3 extends over 9 residues, inclusive of both ends. The CDR3 is CSVEPPKPI.

This clone was detected a few times. V usage is TRBV19 and J usage is TRBJ2-1; unclear D gene. Germline V gene data show CDR1 as LNHDA and CDR2 as SQIVND (reference sequence). The V gene lost 0 bases and the J gene lost 0 bases, with 18 bases spanning the gap. The length of the CDR3 is 19 residues. The CDR3, as DNA: TGTGCCAGTAGTATAGATCGGAGACTCCCCTTAGGCTCCTACAATGAGCAGTTCTTC. Its protein is CASSIDRRLPLGSYNEQFF.

The V call is TRBV29-1, the J call TRBJ1-1; D unclear. CDR3 length equals 11 residues. CDR1 is SQVTM and CDR2 is ANQGSEA in the germline V gene. V gave up 5 bases and J gave up 6 bases, with 10 bases separating them. The CDR3 is CSVSEKAEAFF. CDR3 in DNA: TGCAGCGTTAGCGAGAAGGCTGAAGCTTTCTTT.

The chain couples TRBV5-5 to TRBJ2-5, with D possibly being TRBD1 (5 bases). Germline V lookup: CDR1 SGHKS, CDR2 YYEKEE (reference sequence). The V and J ends lost 2 bases and 1 base respectively, with 12 bases between them. The CDR3 sequence is 15 residues long. This CDR3 is CASSFGAGIQETQYF. CDR3 nucleotide sequence: TGTGCCAGCAGCTTTGGGGCAGGGATCCAAGAGACCCAGTACTTC.

This chain uses TRBV19 with TRBJ2-5; 8 nucleotides agree with TRBD1. The CDR3 runs to 13 residues. Germline V lookup: CDR1 LNHDA, CDR2 SQIVND (reference sequence). V shed 5 bases, J shed 5 bases, and the junction held 4 bases outside the gene matches. The chain's CDR3 is CASSDRGDETQYF. The CDR3 nucleotides read TGTGCCAGTAGTGACAGGGGAGATGAGACCCAGTACTTC.

The chain employs TRBV15 and TRBJ2-7, with 7 bases that match TRBD1. This CDR3 has 17 amino acids. Germline V gene lookup returns CDR1 LNHNV and CDR2 YYDKDF (reference sequence). The V segment lost 0 bases and the J segment 5 bases; nucleotides outside the gene matches: 13. CDR3 region: CATSRDYENRGRHEQYF. DNA for the CDR3: TGTGCCACCAGCAGAGATTACGAGAACAGGGGTCGCCACGAGCAGTACTTC.